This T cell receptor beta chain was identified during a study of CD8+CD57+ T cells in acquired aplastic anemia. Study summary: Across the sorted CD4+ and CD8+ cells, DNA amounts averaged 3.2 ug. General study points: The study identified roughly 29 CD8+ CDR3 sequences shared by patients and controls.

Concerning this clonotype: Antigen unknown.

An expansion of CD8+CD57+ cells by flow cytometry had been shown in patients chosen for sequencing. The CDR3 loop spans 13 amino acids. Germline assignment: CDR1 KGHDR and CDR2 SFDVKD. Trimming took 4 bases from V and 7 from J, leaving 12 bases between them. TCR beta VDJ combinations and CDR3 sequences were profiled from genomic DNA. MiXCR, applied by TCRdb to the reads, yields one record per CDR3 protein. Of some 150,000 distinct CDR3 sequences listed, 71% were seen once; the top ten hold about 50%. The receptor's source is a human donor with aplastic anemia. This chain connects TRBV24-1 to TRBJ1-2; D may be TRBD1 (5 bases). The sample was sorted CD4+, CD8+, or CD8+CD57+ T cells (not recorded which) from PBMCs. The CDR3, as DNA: TGTGCCACCAGTGACACGACAGAGCTTGGCTACACCTTC. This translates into CATSDTTELGYTF.